These T cell receptor beta chains were read from a single sample in a study of T cell clonotyping in hematopoietic cell transplantation. Here immunoSEQ multiplex PCR was the method, and the copy in TCRdb shows in-frame clones only, minus some. The sample has fewer than 4,000 clones, 60% to 75% seen once. Sequencing used peripheral blood mononuclear cells, obtained 30 days after allogeneic stem cell transplant. These receptors all come from a male patient aged 35-55 years who had an allogeneic stem cell transplant from an unrelated donor, so the T cells may come from the graft donor. Some clones in this sample may be carry-over from other donors' samples. Each CDR3 is given with its conserved first and last residue. D genes are given only for firm matches. For some rows the clone size is stated as once, few or many, or as a class when expanded; others skip it.

D gene: TRBD2
clone size: .
V gene: TRBV4-1
J gene: TRBJ2-5
CDR3 DNA: TGCGCCAGCAGCCACGGGAAGACTAGCGGGTCACAAGAGACCCAGTACTTC
CDR3 protein: CASSHGKTSGSQETQYF

D gene: TRBD1
clone size: .
V gene: TRBV19
J gene: TRBJ1-2
CDR3 DNA: TGTGCCAGTAGTGCCTTGGACAGGGGTATAGGCTATGGCTACACCTTC
CDR3 protein: CASSALDRGIGYGYTF

D gene: .
clone size: .
V gene: TRBV27
J gene: TRBJ2-7
CDR3 DNA: TGTGCCAGCACGAACGGGTACGAGCAGTACTTC
CDR3 protein: CASTNGYEQYF

D gene: .
clone size: .
V gene: TRBV4-3
J gene: TRBJ2-1
CDR3 DNA: TGCGCCAGCAGCCAATCTCTTAGGAAGGGACATTTGTACAATGAGCAGTTCTTC
CDR3 protein: CASSQSLRKGHLYNEQFF

D gene: .
clone size: .
V gene: TRBV6-1
J gene: TRBJ1-1
CDR3 DNA: TGTGCCAGCAGTGAAGTAAGAGGGACGGCCACTGAAGCTTTCTTT
CDR3 protein: CASSEVRGTATEAFF

D gene: .
clone size: .
V gene: TRBV2
J gene: TRBJ2-7
CDR3 DNA: TGTGCCAGCGCGTATTGGGAGCAGTACTTC
CDR3 protein: CASAYWEQYF

D gene: TRBD1
clone size: .
V gene: TRBV4-3
J gene: TRBJ1-2
CDR3 DNA: TGCGCCAGCAGCCAAGTAAGGGACAGCGCAGCGCTATTCTACACCTTC
CDR3 protein: CASSQVRDSAALFYTF

D gene: .
clone size: .
V gene: TRBV29-1
J gene: TRBJ2-5
CDR3 DNA: TGCAGCGTTATTGAGGGAGGCGGAGAGACCCAGTACTTC
CDR3 protein: CSVIEGGGETQYF

D gene: TRBD2
clone size: .
V gene: TRBV6-5
J gene: TRBJ2-7
CDR3 DNA: TGTGCCAGCAGTTACATACTAGCGGGCCCCTACGAGCAGTACTTC
CDR3 protein: CASSYILAGPYEQYF

D gene: .
clone size: .
V gene: TRBV28
J gene: TRBJ2-3
CDR3 DNA: TGTGCCAGCAGTTTTATCCGGGGCACGCAGTATTTT
CDR3 protein: CASSFIRGTQYF

D gene: .
clone size: .
V gene: TRBV9
J gene: TRBJ2-1
CDR3 DNA: TGTGCCAGCAGCGTGGGGAGATCCCCTAGGACGAATGAGCAGTTCTTC
CDR3 protein: CASSVGRSPRTNEQFF

D gene: .
clone size: .
V gene: TRBV19
J gene: TRBJ1-1
CDR3 DNA: TGTGCCAGTAGTATGATTCGAACTGAAGCTTTCTTT
CDR3 protein: CASSMIRTEAFF

D gene: .
clone size: few
V gene: TRBV10-3
J gene: TRBJ1-5
CDR3 DNA: TGTGCCATCCGGGAGGGGTCAAAGCCCCAGCATTTT
CDR3 protein: CAIREGSKPQHF

D gene: TRBD1
clone size: .
V gene: TRBV2
J gene: TRBJ2-5
CDR3 DNA: TGTGCCAGCGGGACAGAAGGGGAGACCCAGTACTTC
CDR3 protein: CASGTEGETQYF